The 25 T cell receptor beta chains below were found in one sample sequenced in a study of post-analysis software for immune sequencing data. The study's findings and limits: Four or five TRBV segments were more frequent in patients than controls; TRBV5-6, TRBV5-1 and TRBV20-1 belonged to this group.

The antigens for these receptors are not known. Unique molecular identifiers were built into the TCR beta cDNA libraries. Using its own MiXCR run on the PCR reads, TCRdb lists one record per CDR3 protein. The sample yields approximately 360,000 distinct CDR3 sequences, approximately 38% seen once. Source material: blood. The source is a girl aged 5 to 17 with multiple sclerosis.

The V gene is TRBV7-6, the J gene TRBJ1-1; D is perhaps TRBD1 (5 bases). The V end lost 1 base, the J end lost 11 bases, and 11 bases lay between the germline ends. Germline V gives CDR1 SGHVS, CDR2 FNYEAQ. This CDR3 is built from 12 residues. The CDR3 sequence: CASSLDGGRAFF. For the CDR3, the DNA is TGTGCCAGCAGCTTAGACGGGGGACGGGCTTTCTTT.

This clonotype was observed a few times. The chain links TRBV6-5 to TRBJ2-7, with D perhaps TRBD2 (5 bases). The CDR3 sequence is 14 residues long. V was shortened by 1 base and J by 5 bases, with 12 bases between the two germline ends. CDR1 is MNHEY and CDR2 is SVGAGI in the germline V gene. The CDR3 spells CASSYLGATNEQYF. The DNA of the CDR3 is TGTGCCAGCAGTTACTTGGGAGCCACCAACGAGCAGTACTTC.

This clonotype was counted between two and nine times. CDR3 sequence (DNA): TGTGCCAGCAGCTCCCGGACAGGGAGGTACGAGCAGTACTTC. It encodes CASSSRTGRYEQYF. The gene calls are TRBV7-9 and TRBJ2-5; the match to TRBD1 covers 8 bases. The J call may be incorrect, as the DNA end agrees better with TRBJ2-7. This CDR3 is built from 14 residues. Germline loops: CDR1 SEHNR, CDR2 FQNEAQ (reference sequence).

This rearrangement joins TRBV24-1 to TRBJ2-7; TRBD1 matches at 7 bases. Unmatched junction bases numbered 16, after V lost 4 bases and J lost 5 bases. Germline loops: CDR1 KGHDR, CDR2 SFDVKD. The CDR3 is 17 residues long. In DNA, the CDR3 is TGTGCCACCAGTGAAGGATCAGAGGGGGCGCTTCCACACGAGCAGTACTTC. Its protein is CATSEGSEGALPHEQYF.

This clonotype occurred many times. The chain is built from TRBV10-3 and TRBJ1-2; 9 nucleotides agree with TRBD1. Trimming cost V 4 bases and J 4 bases; bases outside gene matches: 13. The germline V gene encodes CDR1 ENHRY and CDR2 SYGVKD. CDR3 length equals 17 residues. The CDR3 loop is CAISAFDPGTGIYGYTF. The CDR3 DNA reads TGTGCCATCAGTGCCTTTGATCCCGGGACAGGGATCTATGGCTACACCTTC.

The rearrangement joins TRBV20-1 to TRBJ1-5, with 8 bases that match TRBD1. Germline V gives CDR1 DFQATT, CDR2 SNEGSKA (reference sequence). V shed 4 bases and J 6 bases; nucleotides not matched to a gene: 11. The CDR3 length is 15 residues. The CDR3 here is CSAIPWAGGGQPQHF. CDR3 nucleotides: TGCAGTGCTATCCCTTGGGCAGGGGGCGGTCAGCCCCAGCATTTT.

V usage is TRBV4-1 and J usage is TRBJ2-3, with 8 bases fitting TRBD2. The CDR3 is 15 amino acids. With V trimmed by 1 base and J by 13 bases, 13 bases remained unmatched. Germline CDR1 reads MGHRA; CDR2 reads YSYEKL. CDR3 loop: CASSQVSAGGRGEYF. The CDR3 DNA follows: TGCGCCAGCAGCCAAGTCTCCGCGGGAGGCAGAGGGGAGTATTTT.

This clonotype was counted a few times. The chain combines TRBV5-1 with TRBJ2-7; the match to TRBD1 covers 8 bases. This CDR3 comprises 15 residues. The V segment lost 2 bases and the J segment 6 bases; nucleotides outside the gene matches: 10. Germline CDR1 is SGHRS and CDR2 is YFSETQ. The CDR3 region is CASSFKGQEVGEQYF. The CDR3 bases are TGCGCCAGCAGCTTCAAGGGACAGGAGGTGGGCGAGCAGTACTTC.

The CDR3 coding sequence is TGCAGTGCTACTTCCGAGGGGGGAGTCTCCTACGAGCAGTACTTC. Its translation is CSATSEGGVSYEQYF. The rearrangement uses TRBV20-1 and TRBJ2-7; D is tentatively TRBD1 or TRBD2 (6 bases each). The ends were cut back, 4 bases at V and 0 bases at J, with 16 bases in the middle. Germline CDR1 reads DFQATT; CDR2 reads SNEGSKA (reference sequence). The CDR3 extends over 15 amino acids.

The V gene is TRBV7-2, the J gene TRBJ1-1, with D tentatively TRBD1 (6 bases). The V gene lost 5 bases and the J gene lost 6 bases, with 16 bases spanning the gap. The CDR3 length is 14 residues. Looked up from germline, CDR1 is SGHTA and CDR2 is FQGNSA. The CDR3, as DNA: TGTGCCAGCAGCACTCGACCGGACAGCGCTGAAGCTTTCTTT. This codes for CASSTRPDSAEAFF.

Only a few counts were recorded for this clonotype. V usage is TRBV7-9 and J usage is TRBJ2-5; 8 bases fit TRBD2. V gave up 6 bases and J gave up 2 bases; unmatched junction bases: 5. The CDR3 has 14 residues. Germline CDR1 is SEHNR and CDR2 is FQNEAQ (reference sequence). CDR3 bases: TGTGCCAGCAGGACTAGCGAGACTCAAGAGACCCAGTACTTC. This gives the protein CASRTSETQETQYF.

CDR3 sequence: CASSLDAGTGGSEQYF. The CDR3 DNA reads TGTGCCAGCAGCTTAGACGCTGGGACAGGGGGCAGCGAGCAGTACTTC. The chain couples TRBV7-3 to TRBJ2-7; 12 bases map to TRBD1. The V segment lost 2 bases and the J segment 6 bases; nucleotides outside the gene matches: 8. This CDR3 region has 16 residues. CDR1 is SGHTA and CDR2 is FQGTGA in the germline V gene.

The CDR3 region is CSASTPLAGVGETQYF. CDR3 in DNA: TGCAGTGCCAGTACCCCCCTAGCGGGGGTGGGAGAGACCCAGTACTTC. This chain joins TRBV20-1 and TRBJ2-5; 10 bases map to TRBD2. Germline loops: CDR1 DFQATT, CDR2 SNEGSKA (reference sequence). This CDR3 comprises 16 residues. V shed 6 bases and J 4 bases; nucleotides not matched to a gene: 14.

This clonotype has a single count. This chain connects TRBV28 to TRBJ2-2, with D hard to call. Germline CDR1 is MDHEN and CDR2 is SYDVKM. The CDR3 spans 14 residues. Trimming pared 3 bases from V and 2 bases from J, leaving 7 bases between. CDR3 loop: CASSFHGNTGELFF. The CDR3 nucleotides read TGTGCCAGCAGTTTTCACGGAAACACCGGGGAGCTGTTTTTT. Complete variable domain (other parts from reference TRBV28 and TRBJ2-2): DVKVTQSSRYLVKRTGEKVFLECVQDMDHENMFWYRQDPGLGLRLIYFSYDVKMKEKGDIPEGYSVSREKKERFSLILESASTNQTSMYLCASSFHGNTGELFFGEGSRLTVL.

This chain uses TRBV11-2 with TRBJ2-5, with D tentatively TRBD2 (6 bases). Trimming pared 5 bases from V and 5 bases from J, leaving 12 bases between. Per the germline V gene, CDR1 is SGHAT and CDR2 is FQNNGV. The CDR3 extends over 13 amino acids. CDR3 DNA sequence: TGTGCCAGCAGCGCGTTGGGGAGGGAGACCCAGTACTTC. It translates to CASSALGRETQYF.

This chain joins TRBV12-3 or TRBV12-4 and TRBJ2-3, with no clear D. Trimming shortened V by 3 bases and J by 7 bases, and 11 bases separated the two germline ends. This CDR3 is built from 13 residues. CDR3: CASSFSYGHTQYF. The CDR3 nucleotides are TGTGCCAGCAGTTTCTCATACGGGCATACGCAGTATTTT.

The rearrangement links TRBV5-1 to TRBJ2-2; 9 bases align to TRBD1. This CDR3 spans 17 amino acids. V was clipped by 0 bases and J by 7 bases; unmatched bases: 10. Looked up from germline, CDR1 is SGHRS and CDR2 is YFSETQ. CDR3 DNA: TGCGCCAGCAGCTTGGAAGGGACAGGGTTTCTCGGCGGGGAGCTGTTTTTT. Its translation is CASSLEGTGFLGGELFF.

This chain joins TRBV12-3 or TRBV12-4 and TRBJ2-1; no clear D gene. The V end was cut by 5 bases, the J end by 5 bases, with 4 bases between. The CDR3 runs to 11 residues. CDR3 loop: CASSIDNEQFF. CDR3 sequence (DNA): TGTGCCAGCAGTATCGACAATGAGCAGTTCTTC.

The gene calls are TRBV4-1 and TRBJ1-1, with no clear D. Germline CDR1 is MGHRA and CDR2 is YSYEKL. The ends were cut back, 0 bases at V and 0 bases at J, with 14 bases in the middle. The CDR3 sequence is 17 residues long. CDR3 in DNA: TGCGCCAGCAGCCAAGACCCCCGCAGAACTATGAACACTGAAGCTTTCTTT. As protein: CASSQDPRRTMNTEAFF.

This clonotype was found once. Here the CDR3 reads CASQIGGRETQYF. The CDR3 DNA reads as TGTGCCAGCCAAATAGGGGGCAGGGAGACCCAGTACTTC. The V and J genes are TRBV6-5 and TRBJ2-5, with 7 bases that match TRBD1. CDR3 size: 13 residues. V gave up 8 bases and J gave up 5 bases; unmatched junction bases: 8. Germline-derived CDR1 and CDR2 are MNHEY and SVGAGI.

As concerns this clonotype: The germline gene is not matched at one end of the junction; a read error may be the cause. This chain uses TRBV7-7 with TRBJ2-5; D might be TRBD1 (5 bases). CDR1 is SSHAT, CDR2 FNYEAQ, per germline (reference sequence). The CDR3 sequence is 14 residues long. The chain's CDR3 is CASSLAQDQETQYF. CDR3 DNA sequence: TGTGCTAGCAGCTTAGCACAGGATCAAGAGACCCAGTACTTC.

The chain employs TRBV7-2 and TRBJ2-3; D gene uncertain. Germline V gives CDR1 SGHTA, CDR2 FQGNSA. The CDR3 extends over 16 amino acids. V lost 2 bases and J lost 4, with 16 bases in between. The CDR3 spells CASSLLPGGMSDTQYF. DNA of the CDR3: TGTGCCAGCAGCTTACTCCCGGGTGGAATGTCAGATACGCAGTATTTT.

This clonotype has a handful of counts. The genes are TRBV12-3 or TRBV12-4 and TRBJ1-3; tentatively, D is TRBD1 (5 bases). This CDR3 is 14 amino acids long. Trimming removed 3 bases at V and 2 bases at J, with 8 bases between. Here the CDR3 DNA reads TGTGCCAGCAGTTTGGGGCAGCCTGGAAACACCATATATTTT. This translates into CASSLGQPGNTIYF.

This clonotype was counted a few times. This sequence joins TRBV20-1 and TRBJ1-5, with D possibly matching TRBD1 (6 bases). There are 14 residues in the CDR3. The germline gives CDR1 DFQATT, CDR2 SNEGSKA (reference sequence). V was cut by 0 bases and J by 1 base, with 7 bases left in between. The CDR3 region has the DNA TGCAGTGCTAGAGATGGACAGAGCAATCAGCCCCAGCATTTT. Translation: CSARDGQSNQPQHF.

This clonotype occurred once. The rearrangement joins TRBV2 to TRBJ2-1; 12 bases map to TRBD2. The CDR3 sequence is 15 residues long. Germline CDR1 SNHLY, CDR2 FYNNEI. With 2 bases clipped from V and 5 bases from J, the junction kept 1 base outside the gene matches. CDR3 bases: TGTGCCAGCAGTGAACTAGCGGGGGGGGACAATGAGCAGTTCTTC. The encoded protein is CASSELAGGDNEQFF.